Listed here is a single T cell receptor beta chain. This sample was taken from a study of blood T cell repertoires in COVID-19. Whole-study context: Acute-phase and convalescent COVID-19 samples originated in the United States, Italy and Spain.

Germline V lookup: CDR1 SGHNT, CDR2 YYREEE (reference sequence). CDR3 length: 16 amino acids. Trimming took 0 bases from V and 1 from J; bases not matched to a gene: 6. The method was immunoSEQ multiplex PCR; TCRdb's version includes in-frame clones alone and lacks a portion of them. The sample lists tens of thousands of clones, about three quarters seen once, with approximately 51% in the top ten. The rearrangement links TRBV5-4 to TRBJ2-5, with TRBD2 matching over 7 bases. What was sequenced was peripheral blood. This sequence originates from a human donor in a cohort sampled during active COVID-19. CDR3: CASSLAPGTIQETQYF. The CDR3 nucleotides read TGTGCCAGCAGCTTGGCCCCCGGGACTATCCAAGAGACCCAGTACTTC. The complete variable domain, with remaining parts taken from reference TRBV5-4 and TRBJ2-5, reads ETGVTQSPTHLIKTRGQQVTLRCSSQSGHNTVSWYQQALGQGPQFIFQYYREEENGRGNFPPRFSGLQFPNYSSELNVNALELDDSALYLCASSLAPGTIQETQYFGPGTRLLVL.